This T cell receptor (beta chain) was profiled in a study of cytotoxic CD8 clonotypes in ibrutinib-treated CLL. Regarding the study as a whole: The clonality went up when patients responded to ibrutinib and dropped back toward baseline at progression.

Cryopreserved PBMCs yielded about 2.1 micrograms of genomic DNA for TCR beta libraries. This CDR3 comprises 15 residues. V shed 3 bases and J 8 bases; nucleotides not matched to a gene: 5. Germline assignment: CDR1 SGHVS and CDR2 FNYEAQ. Sequencing was designed to attain a depth spanning 1 in 200,000 to 1 in 1 million T cells. TCRdb keeps only in-frame clones here, not all; method: immunoSEQ multiplex PCR. The sample has about 160,000 clones, approximately 80% seen once. A word on this clone: Its matching antigen is unknown.

Sequences were derived from PBMCs, sampled after 24 months of ibrutinib treatment. This clonotype was sampled from a human donor with chronic lymphocytic leukemia. The rearrangement uses TRBV7-6 and TRBJ1-6; 9 bases agree with TRBD1. This CDR3 is CASSLSGQGYSPLHF. CDR3 coding DNA: TGTGCCAGCAGCTTGTCGGGACAGGGTTATTCACCCCTCCACTTT.